These 17 T cell receptor beta chains were all obtained from the same sample, sequenced in a study of metastatic and nonmetastatic thyroid tumors (TCRdb year 2020). The library was produced with PCR. For sequencing, an Illumina HiSeq 4000 was employed. The raw public reads went through TCRdb reprocessing: fastp at Q25, MiXCR clone calling, in-frame beta chains kept. The sample includes 35,000 to 50,000 clones, with less than 5% observed a single time. The ten largest account for less than 10% of the sample. No treatment had been received by any patient before thyroid surgery. The sequenced sample was blood. The receptors were sampled from a female donor with papillary thyroid cancer or a benign thyroid nodule (not recorded which). Some clones in this sample may be carry-over from other donors' samples.

This clone occurred a few times. The junction does not match germline at one end; this may be a read error. The chain has TRBV3-1 and TRBJ2-1, with 7 bases fitting TRBD2. CDR1 and CDR2 (germline): LGHDT, YNNKEL (reference sequence). CDR3 length: 18 amino acids. The CDR3 DNA sequence: TGTGCCAGCACCCAAACCCGCGGCGGGAGAAGCTCCTACAATGAGCAGTTCTTC. Translation: CASTQTRGGRSSYNEQFF.

V is TRBV6-1 and J is TRBJ1-2; TRBD1 aligns across 10 bases. The CDR3 has 14 amino acids. Trimming removed 6 bases from V and 1 base from J; junction bases left unmatched: 2. Germline CDR1 reads MNHNS; CDR2 reads SASEGT. The CDR3 spells CASSWTGGNYGYTF. The CDR3 region has the DNA TGTGCCAGCAGCTGGACAGGGGGTAACTATGGCTACACCTTC.

A few counts support this clone. One base away lies a much larger clone, so this may be a sequencing read error. The chain links TRBV20-1 to TRBJ2-3; D unresolved. Germline V CDR1 and CDR2: DFQATT, SNEGSKA (reference sequence). This CDR3 is built from 16 residues. Trimming cost V 0 bases and J 6 bases, with 19 bases left between them. The CDR3 sequence is CSARDIQTLKSDTQYF. The DNA of the CDR3 is TGCAGTGCTAGAGATATCCAAACGCTAAAATCCGATACGCAGTATTTT.

This clone was picked up many times. The chain employs TRBV6-1 and TRBJ1-1; D gene uncertain. The germline V gene has CDR1 MNHNS and CDR2 SASEGT. The CDR3 extends over 13 amino acids. V lost 2 bases to trimming and J lost 2 bases, with 6 bases between them. CDR3 DNA sequence: TGTGCCAGCAGTGAAAAGGACAACACTGAAGCTTTCTTT. Encoded protein: CASSEKDNTEAFF.

Ten or more counts support this clone. The chain uses TRBV20-1 and TRBJ2-7; 8 bases match TRBD1. V lost 3 bases, J lost 1 base, and 11 bases stayed unmatched. In germline, CDR1 is DFQATT, CDR2 SNEGSKA (reference sequence). The CDR3 loop spans 16 amino acids. The CDR3 DNA reads as TGCAGTGCTAGCCAGTCCGGGACAGGCACGTCCTACGAGCAGTACTTC. It is translated as CSASQSGTGTSYEQYF.

This clone was seen more than once but under ten times. As the CDR3 is not closed by the conserved phenylalanine or tryptophan, this likely results from a read error. The chain carries TRBV19 and TRBJ1-2, with a possible D match to TRBD1 (5 bases). Per germline, CDR1 LNHDA and CDR2 SQIVND (reference sequence). Trimming removed 3 bases at V and 4 bases at J, with 21 bases between. CDR3 length equals 17 residues. The CDR3 here is CASSIGWRQYSPYGYTL. The CDR3 nucleotides read TGTGCCAGTAGTATCGGATGGAGACAGTACTCTCCCTATGGCTACACCCTC.

There are many counts of this clone. This chain uses TRBV7-9 with TRBJ2-1; 15 positions agree with TRBD2. The CDR3 sequence is 23 residues long. Looked up from germline, CDR1 is SEHNR and CDR2 is FQNEAQ (reference sequence). V was clipped by 4 bases and J by 0 bases; unmatched bases: 19. The CDR3 DNA reads as TGTGCCAGCAGCTCCACTGTCCCGCCGGGACTAGCGGGAGGACCCTCCTCCTACAATGAGCAGTTCTTC. Translation gives CASSSTVPPGLAGGPSSYNEQFF.

The chain carries TRBV6-2 or TRBV6-3 and TRBJ1-4; possible D gene TRBD1, 5 bases. V was trimmed by 2 bases and J by 8 bases, leaving 21 bases between them. This CDR3 region has 17 residues. Germline V gene sequence: CDR1 MNHEY, CDR2 SVGEGT. CDR3 amino acids: CASSYGGRQGTREKLFF. The CDR3 nucleotides read TGTGCCAGCAGTTACGGAGGCAGGCAGGGAACGAGAGAAAAACTGTTTTTT.

This clone has just a few counts. The chain recombines TRBV6-1 with TRBJ2-5; TRBD2 matches 8 bases. V dropped 6 bases and J dropped 1; count of bases not matched to a gene: 7. Germline CDR1 MNHNS, CDR2 SASEGT. The CDR3 extends over 15 amino acids. CDR3 protein: CASRDRGLAQETQYF. The CDR3 nucleotides are TGTGCCAGCAGAGACCGAGGACTAGCCCAAGAGACCCAGTACTTC.

This clone occurred many times. This chain connects TRBV6-1 to TRBJ2-5; a weak D match, TRBD1 (5 bases). This CDR3 has 14 residues. Germline CDR1 is MNHNS and CDR2 is SASEGT. V was cut by 6 bases and J by 1 base, with 12 bases left in between. The CDR3 coding sequence is TGTGCCAGCAGGCAGGGATGGGGCCAAGAGACCCAGTACTTC. It codes for CASRQGWGQETQYF.

The sample holds many counts of this clone. V gene TRBV5-1 combines with J gene TRBJ1-2; possible D gene TRBD1, 6 bases. The CDR3 runs to 15 residues. Germline V gives CDR1 SGHRS, CDR2 YFSETQ. Deletions cut 4 bases from V and 8 bases from J, with 21 bases between. CDR3 region: CASSPGGGGGWGYTF. The DNA for the CDR3 is TGCGCCAGCAGCCCTGGAGGCGGTGGGGGCTGGGGCTACACCTTC.

There are many counts of this clone. The chain couples TRBV20-1 to TRBJ1-3; possibly TRBD1 for D (6 bases). V was shortened by 3 bases and J by 4 bases, with 10 bases between the two germline ends. The CDR3 runs 13 residues. In germline, CDR1 is DFQATT, CDR2 SNEGSKA (reference sequence). The CDR3, as DNA: TGCAGTGCTAGCAGGGGCGCAGGAAACACCATATATTTT. It encodes CSASRGAGNTIYF.

This clone was recorded at least ten times. The V call is TRBV5-1, the J call TRBJ2-3; D tentatively fits TRBD1 or TRBD2 (6 bases each). Germline V gives CDR1 SGHRS, CDR2 YFSETQ. This CDR3 contains 14 residues. V was clipped by 1 base and J by 6 bases, with 12 bases between them. The DNA for the CDR3 is TGCGCCAGCAGCTTGCGACAGGCGGGGGATACGCAGTATTTT. It is translated as CASSLRQAGDTQYF.

This clone showed up many times. The CDR3 DNA is TGCAGTGCAAAGGGGACGGGACAGGGGGCTTACACCATATATTTT. It encodes CSAKGTGQGAYTIYF. This sequence joins TRBV20-1 and TRBJ1-3; 12 bases map to TRBD1. CDR1 is DFQATT, CDR2 SNEGSKA, per germline (reference sequence). The trim removed 6 bases at V and 8 bases at J, leaving 11 bases unmatched. This CDR3 spans 15 amino acids.

There are many counts of this clone. The rearrangement uses TRBV5-1 and TRBJ2-5, with 7 nucleotides matching TRBD1. Germline trimming cut 2 bases from V and 2 bases from J; bases unmatched to any gene: 3. Germline assignment: CDR1 SGHRS and CDR2 YFSETQ. This CDR3 has 14 amino acids. The DNA of the CDR3 is TGCGCCAGCAGCTTTGTCAGGGGGCAAGAGACCCAGTACTTC. Its translation: CASSFVRGQETQYF.

At least ten counts were recorded for this clone. CDR3 loop: CASSLRTGLNTGELFF. The CDR3 bases are TGTGCCAGCAGCTTAAGGACGGGATTGAACACCGGGGAGCTGTTTTTT. The genes are TRBV7-3 and TRBJ2-2; D perhaps matches TRBD2 (5 bases). V lost 1 base and J 1 base, leaving 10 bases between the germline ends. The CDR3 covers 16 residues. Germline V gene data show CDR1 as SGHTA and CDR2 as FQGTGA.

This clone was recorded many times. V gene TRBV9 combines with J gene TRBJ1-4, with D hard to call. V lost 3 bases, J lost 6 bases, and 12 bases lay in between. The CDR3 runs 14 residues. Germline CDR1 is SGDLS and CDR2 is YYNGEE. This CDR3 reads CASSGLNQDEKLFF. The CDR3 nucleotides read TGTGCCAGCAGCGGGTTGAATCAGGATGAAAAACTGTTTTTT.